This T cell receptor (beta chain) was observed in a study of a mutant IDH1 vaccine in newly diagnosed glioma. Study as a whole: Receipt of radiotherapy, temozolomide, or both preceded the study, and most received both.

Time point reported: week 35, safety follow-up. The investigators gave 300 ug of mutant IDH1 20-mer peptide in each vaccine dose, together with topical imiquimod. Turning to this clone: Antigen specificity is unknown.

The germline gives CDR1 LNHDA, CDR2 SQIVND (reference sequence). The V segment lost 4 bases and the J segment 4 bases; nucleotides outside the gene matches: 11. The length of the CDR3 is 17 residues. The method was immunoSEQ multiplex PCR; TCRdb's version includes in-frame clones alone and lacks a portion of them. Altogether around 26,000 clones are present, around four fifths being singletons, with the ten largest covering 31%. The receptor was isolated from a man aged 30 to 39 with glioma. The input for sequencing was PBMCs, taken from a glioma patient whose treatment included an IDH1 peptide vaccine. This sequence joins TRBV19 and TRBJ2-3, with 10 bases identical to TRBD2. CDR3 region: CASSRLDGTSEADTQYF. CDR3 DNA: TGTGCCAGTAGTAGGCTCGACGGGACTAGCGAAGCAGATACGCAGTATTTT.